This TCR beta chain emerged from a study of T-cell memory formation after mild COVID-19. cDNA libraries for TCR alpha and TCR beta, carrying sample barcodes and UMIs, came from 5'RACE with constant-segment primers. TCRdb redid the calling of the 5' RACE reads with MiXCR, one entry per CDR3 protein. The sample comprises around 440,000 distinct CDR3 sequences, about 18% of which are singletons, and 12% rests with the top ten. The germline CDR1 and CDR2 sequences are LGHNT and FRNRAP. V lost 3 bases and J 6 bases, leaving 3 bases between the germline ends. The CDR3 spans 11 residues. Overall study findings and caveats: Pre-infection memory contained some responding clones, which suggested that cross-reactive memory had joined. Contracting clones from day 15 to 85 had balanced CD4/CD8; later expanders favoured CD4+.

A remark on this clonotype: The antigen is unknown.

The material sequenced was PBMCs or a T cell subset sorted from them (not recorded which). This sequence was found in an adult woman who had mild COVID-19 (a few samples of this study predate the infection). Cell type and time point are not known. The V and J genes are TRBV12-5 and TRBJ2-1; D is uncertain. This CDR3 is CASGLRNEQFF. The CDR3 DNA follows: TGTGCTAGTGGTTTACGCAATGAGCAGTTCTTC.